This T cell receptor beta chain was profiled in a study of coeliac disease. Study details: Without high-resolution HLA typing, biased TRBV7-2 usage was queried. Study results and limitations: TRB repertoires were largely private, with most amino acid sequences found in only one sample. The authors judged this method unsuitable for unbiased gliadin-specific T cell detection.

Concerning this clone itself: As yet, its antigen is unknown.

Data came from immunoSEQ multiplex PCR; TCRdb stores just in-frame clones and leaves some out. The table shows around 2,000 clones, with 61% occurring only once. This CDR3 contains 15 residues. V gave up 6 bases and J gave up 0 bases; unmatched junction bases: 6. CDR1 is MNHEY, CDR2 SMNVEV, per germline (reference sequence). Sequenced: lamina propria lymphocytes from the gut. This clonotype was sampled from a woman aged 25 to 39 with active celiac disease. This chain links TRBV27 with TRBJ2-3, with 7 bases aligning to TRBD2. The CDR3 loop reads CASSALAVSTDTQYF. For the CDR3, the DNA is TGTGCCAGCAGCGCCCTAGCGGTTAGCACAGATACGCAGTATTTT.